These 25 T cell receptor beta chains were all obtained from the same sample, sequenced in a study of cytomegalovirus exposure and HLA in healthy donors. 60 Vbeta and 13 Jbeta primers were used in PCR. TCRdb keeps only in-frame clones here, not all; method: immunoSEQ multiplex PCR. The table has fewer than 350,000 clones, about 87% seen once. Sample: PBMCs. Receptors were obtained from a woman aged 18-35 years in good health and CMV-seronegative.

V and J are TRBV15 and TRBJ1-4; D is possibly TRBD1 (5 bases). This CDR3 is 16 amino acids long. Per the germline V gene, CDR1 is LNHNV and CDR2 is YYDKDF (reference sequence). The ends were cut back, 5 bases at V and 3 bases at J, with 16 bases in the middle. Written as DNA, the CDR3 is TGTGCCACCAGCCCGGGTACGACGGGGGCTAATGAAAAACTGTTTTTT. It yields the protein CATSPGTTGANEKLFF.

The chain couples TRBV5-1 to TRBJ1-1, with no clear D. Germline V lookup: CDR1 SGHRS, CDR2 YFSETQ. The germline V and J ends were trimmed by 4 bases and 4 bases, with 8 bases remaining between them. The CDR3 is made up of 12 amino acids. DNA of the CDR3: TGCGCCAGCAGCGAGGTTCCCACTGAAGCTTTCTTT. Its protein product is CASSEVPTEAFF. Full variable domain (rest looked up from reference TRBV5-1 and TRBJ1-1): KAGVTQTPRYLIKTRGQQVTLSCSPISGHRSVSWYQQTPGQGLQFLFEYFSETQRNKGNFPGRFSGRQFSNSRSEMNVSTLELGDSALYLCASSEVPTEAFFGQGTRLTVV.

J is TRBJ2-7 and V is TRBV5-1; 12 bases align to TRBD2. The length of the CDR3 is 15 residues. With 3 bases clipped from V and 7 bases from J, the junction kept 8 bases outside the gene matches. Germline CDR1 SGHRS, CDR2 YFSETQ. The CDR3 sequence: CASSSSSGGVEEQYF. CDR3 coding DNA: TGCGCCAGCAGCTCTTCTAGCGGGGGGGTAGAAGAGCAGTACTTC.

The chain couples TRBV6-4 to TRBJ2-5; no firm D call. The CDR3 is 16 residues long. From germline, CDR1 is MRHNA and CDR2 SNTAGT. V lost 0 bases and J 5 bases, leaving 16 bases between the germline ends. CDR3 amino acids: CASSDSKYRVGETQYF. The CDR3 nucleotides are TGTGCCAGCAGTGACTCGAAGTACCGGGTTGGGGAGACCCAGTACTTC.

This rearrangement joins TRBV15 to TRBJ1-2; TRBD1 agrees at 11 bases. Germline assignment: CDR1 LNHNV and CDR2 YYDKDF (reference sequence). After removal of 2 bases from V and 3 bases from J, the junction contained 5 bases not matched to a gene. This CDR3 contains 16 residues. The DNA for the CDR3 is TGTGCCACCAGCAGACACGGACAGGGGGCTGACTATGGCTACACCTTC. Its translation is CATSRHGQGADYGYTF.

Comments on this clone: It is likely a read error, because the conserved phenylalanine at the end of the CDR3 is missing. V is TRBV10-2 and J is TRBJ2-7; 10 positions agree with TRBD2. Germline-derived CDR1 and CDR2 are WSHSY and SAAADI. The CDR3 is 16 amino acids. V trimming: 4 bases; J trimming: 6 bases; junction bases outside the gene matches: 12. The CDR3 sequence is CASSVRLAGELVEQYL. Written as DNA, the CDR3 is TGCGCCAGCAGTGTACGACTAGCGGGTGAGTTAGTCGAGCAGTACCTC.

This chain joins TRBV5-1 and TRBJ1-1; 7 bases map to TRBD1. The V segment lost 4 bases and the J segment 0 bases; nucleotides outside the gene matches: 6. The CDR3 length is 15 residues. Looked up from germline, CDR1 is SGHRS and CDR2 is YFSETQ. The CDR3 reads CASSRRQGMNTEAFF. Written as DNA, the CDR3 is TGCGCCAGCAGCCGAAGACAGGGAATGAACACTGAAGCTTTCTTT. Full variable domain (outside the CDR3, taken from reference TRBV5-1 and TRBJ1-1): KAGVTQTPRYLIKTRGQQVTLSCSPISGHRSVSWYQQTPGQGLQFLFEYFSETQRNKGNFPGRFSGRQFSNSRSEMNVSTLELGDSALYLCASSRRQGMNTEAFFGQGTRLTVV.

The CDR3 here is CASRFSGGANTQYF. The CDR3 DNA reads TGTGCCAGCAGATTTAGCGGGGGGGCTAATACGCAGTATTTT. The chain has TRBV6-6 and TRBJ2-3; 11 bases agree with TRBD2. This CDR3 has 14 amino acids. The V gene's germline CDR1 is MNHNY and CDR2 SVGAGI (reference sequence). V gave up 6 bases and J gave up 7 bases; unmatched junction bases: 6.

The chain has TRBV9 and TRBJ2-3; 8 nucleotides align to TRBD2. The junction had 11 bases not matched to a gene; V was cut back by 4 bases and J by 1 base. Per the germline V gene, CDR1 is SGDLS and CDR2 is YYNGEE. The CDR3 extends over 17 amino acids. Here the CDR3 DNA reads TGTGCCAGCAGCCCCCCGGCCGGACTAGCCGGCACAGATACGCAGTATTTT. Translated: CASSPPAGLAGTDTQYF.

The chain uses TRBV19 and TRBJ1-4; D remains unclear. The CDR3 totals 15 residues. V was pared by 5 bases and J by 7 bases, with 17 bases between. Germline lookup yields CDR1 LNHDA and CDR2 SQIVND (reference sequence). The CDR3 reads CASSFGPRDSEKLFF. The DNA for the CDR3 is TGTGCCAGTAGTTTTGGTCCAAGAGATAGTGAAAAACTGTTTTTT.

About this clone itself: One end of the junction varies from germline; a read error may be responsible. The chain carries TRBV5-5 and TRBJ2-7, with a tentative D call TRBD2 (5 bases). This CDR3 region has 15 residues. CDR1 and CDR2 (germline): SGHKS, YYEKEE (reference sequence). CDR3 DNA: TGTGCCACCAGCCGTGACACGTTTGGGAGCTACGAGCAGTACTTC. Its protein is CATSRDTFGSYEQYF.

The V gene is TRBV4-2, the J gene TRBJ2-1; D uncertain. The CDR3 has 15 residues. Germline assignment: CDR1 LGHNA and CDR2 YNFKEQ. V was cut by 4 bases and J by 1 base, with 11 bases left in between. The CDR3 coding sequence is TGTGCCAGCAGCCCCACTGTGCGTTCCTACAATGAGCAGTTCTTC. This encodes CASSPTVRSYNEQFF.

The chain joins TRBV19 to TRBJ2-3, with TRBD2 identical over 12 bases. The germline V gene has CDR1 LNHDA and CDR2 SQIVND (reference sequence). The CDR3 covers 17 residues. The V and J ends lost 5 bases and 5 bases, in that order; junction bases with no gene match: 11. The CDR3 is CASSLLAGGSRGDTQYF. The CDR3 DNA follows: TGTGCCAGTAGTCTACTAGCGGGGGGATCGAGGGGAGATACGCAGTATTTT.

V and J are TRBV11-2 and TRBJ2-1; D not certain. Trimming stripped 5 bases from V and 1 base from J, with 12 bases between. The CDR3 extends over 15 amino acids. Germline-derived CDR1 and CDR2 are SGHAT and FQNNGV. In DNA form, the CDR3 reads TGTGCCAGCAGCCCGTTTCAGTTATCCTACAATGAGCAGTTCTTC. This gives the protein CASSPFQLSYNEQFF.

This clone was observed a single time. The chain is built from TRBV5-1 and TRBJ1-5; 8 bases are a match to TRBD1. CDR1 is SGHRS and CDR2 is YFSETQ in the germline V gene. The junction had 7 bases not matched to a gene; V was cut back by 0 bases and J by 2 bases. The CDR3 is 17 residues long. The CDR3 nucleotides are TGCGCCAGCAGCTTGGGGACAGGGCCTGCGGGCAATCAGCCCCAGCATTTT. Translating it yields CASSLGTGPAGNQPQHF.

This clone was detected once. V gene TRBV21-1 combines with J gene TRBJ2-5; the listed D gene, TRBD1, was not tested against the DNA. TRBV21-1 is a listed pseudogene. The CDR3 is made up of 21 amino acids. The CDR3 spells CASSCRGHCLKGPQGAETQYF. The CDR3 coding sequence is TGTGCCAGCAGCTGCCGGGGGCATTGTTTGAAGGGGCCCCAGGGGGCAGAGACCCAGTACTTC.

This CDR3 is CASSLQGIPYEQYF. The CDR3 DNA sequence: TGCGCCAGCAGCTTGCAGGGAATACCCTACGAGCAGTACTTC. The chain couples TRBV5-1 to TRBJ2-7, with a possible D match to TRBD1 (5 bases). CDR3 length: 14 residues. Germline CDR1 SGHRS, CDR2 YFSETQ. Trimming stripped 1 base from V and 2 bases from J, with 10 bases between.

The V call is TRBV4-1, the J call TRBJ2-7, with 9 bases fitting TRBD2. This CDR3 contains 16 residues. The V and J ends lost 0 bases and 3 bases, in that order; junction bases with no gene match: 6. In germline, CDR1 is MGHRA, CDR2 YSYEKL. CDR3: CASSQDDGTSFYEQYF. The CDR3 DNA sequence: TGCGCCAGCAGCCAAGATGACGGGACTAGCTTCTACGAGCAGTACTTC.

The sample holds one count of this clone. V and J are TRBV2 and TRBJ2-7; 10 nucleotides line up with TRBD1. Trimming cost V 6 bases and J 2 bases; bases outside gene matches: 4. This CDR3 comprises 14 residues. Per the germline V gene, CDR1 is SNHLY and CDR2 is FYNNEI. The CDR3 protein is CASSGTGVPYEQYF. CDR3 nucleotide sequence: TGTGCCAGCAGCGGGACAGGGGTCCCCTACGAGCAGTACTTC.

The chain recombines TRBV30 with TRBJ2-7; 10 bases are a match to TRBD1. From germline, CDR1 is GTSNPN and CDR2 SVGIG (reference sequence). This CDR3 has 14 residues. Trimming at V came to 5 bases and at J to 5 bases, leaving 9 bases not matched to a gene. The CDR3 coding sequence is TGTGCCTGGGGGGGACAGGGGACAATCAACGAGCAGTACTTC. This encodes CAWGGQGTINEQYF. The full variable domain, in which reference TRBV30 and TRBJ2-7 provide the parts outside the CDR3, is SQTIHQWPATLVQPVGSPLSLECTVEGTSNPNLYWYRQAAGRGLQLLFYSVGIGQISSEVPQNLSASRPQDRQFILSSKKLLLSDSGFYLCAWGGQGTINEQYFGPGTRLTVT.

In this sample, this clone turned up once. J is TRBJ1-1 and V is TRBV5-1, with D perhaps matching TRBD1 (5 bases). CDR1 and CDR2 from the germline V gene are SGHRS and YFSETQ. The CDR3 is 15 residues long. Trimming took 4 bases from V and 0 from J, leaving 13 bases between them. CDR3 nucleotides: TGCGCCAGCAGCCCGGCGGACATAATGAACACTGAAGCTTTCTTT. Translating gives CASSPADIMNTEAFF.

J is TRBJ2-1 and V is TRBV7-6, with 10 bases fitting TRBD2. Trimming cost V 2 bases and J 3 bases; bases outside gene matches: 4. There are 16 residues in the CDR3. Germline CDR1 and CDR2: SGHVS and FNYEAQ. Written as DNA, the CDR3 is TGTGCCAGCAGCTTAAGCGGGGGGGCCGGCTACAATGAGCAGTTCTTC. This encodes CASSLSGGAGYNEQFF.

CDR3: CASSLGQGVQPQHF. The CDR3, as DNA: TGTGCCAGCAGCCTGGGACAGGGCGTACAGCCCCAGCATTTT. The chain combines TRBV13 with TRBJ1-5, with 9 bases identical to TRBD1. Germline V gives CDR1 PRHDT, CDR2 FYEKMQ (reference sequence). The CDR3 covers 14 residues. The junction had 6 bases not matched to a gene; V was cut back by 5 bases and J by 7 bases.

In nucleotides, the CDR3 is TGTGCCAGCAGCCTGAGGTGGGGCCCCCAGACCCAGTACTTC. Encoded protein: CASSLRWGPQTQYF. The chain carries TRBV13 and TRBJ2-5; TRBD1 might be the D (5 bases). CDR1 is PRHDT, CDR2 FYEKMQ, per germline (reference sequence). The CDR3 is 14 amino acids. Trimming took 5 bases from V and 6 from J, leaving 16 bases between them. Full variable domain (outside the CDR3, taken from reference TRBV13 and TRBJ2-5): AAGVIQSPRHLIKEKRETATLKCYPIPRHDTVYWYQQGPGQDPQFLISFYEKMQSDKGSIPDRFSAQQFSDYHSELNMSSLELGDSALYFCASSLRWGPQTQYFGPGTRLLVL.

The V and J genes are TRBV13 and TRBJ1-1, with 7 bases that match TRBD1. The germline gives CDR1 PRHDT, CDR2 FYEKMQ (reference sequence). The CDR3 loop spans 18 amino acids. V trimming: 11 bases; J trimming: 1 base; junction bases outside the gene matches: 22. CDR3 sequence (DNA): TGTGCCTCTTTAGTCCTGGACAGGCATTATGCGGGGAACACTGAAGCTTTCTTT. Protein: CASLVLDRHYAGNTEAFF.